The 27 T cell receptor beta chains below all came from one sample that was sequenced in a study of T-cell memory formation after mild COVID-19. Using its own MiXCR run on the 5' RACE reads, TCRdb lists one record per CDR3 protein. The sample contains about 400,000 distinct CDR3 sequences, roughly 18% of which appear only once. Sequencing input: PBMCs or a T cell subset sorted from them (not recorded which). The receptors were gathered from a man aged 18 to 35 who had mild COVID-19 (a few samples of this study predate the infection). Cell type and time point are not known.

This clonotype was observed a few times. The chain recombines TRBV6-6 with TRBJ2-2; 7 nucleotides match TRBD1. The germline gives CDR1 MNHNY, CDR2 SVGAGI (reference sequence). J lost 4 bases, V lost 7 bases, and 6 bases had no gene match. This CDR3 is built from 14 residues. CDR3 DNA sequence: TGTGCCAGCAATAAGGGGGCGAGCACCGGGGAGCTGTTTTTT. This encodes CASNKGASTGELFF.

This clonotype was seen a few times. The V and J genes are TRBV20-1 and TRBJ2-7; 9 bases line up with TRBD1. This CDR3 has 15 amino acids. The trim removed 5 bases at V and 5 bases at J, leaving 13 bases unmatched. Germline V CDR1 and CDR2: DFQATT, SNEGSKA (reference sequence). This CDR3 is CSAPNYRDRDHEQYF. In nucleotides, the CDR3 is TGCAGTGCTCCTAATTACCGGGACAGGGACCACGAGCAGTACTTC.

The V call is TRBV5-1, the J call TRBJ2-2; tentatively, D is TRBD2 (5 bases). Trimming cost V 7 bases and J 3 bases, with 22 bases left between them. The CDR3 covers 17 residues. Germline V gene sequence: CDR1 SGHRS, CDR2 YFSETQ. The CDR3 sequence is CASGESLNFGDTGELFF. CDR3 DNA sequence: TGCGCCAGCGGGGAGAGCTTGAATTTCGGGGACACCGGGGAGCTGTTTTTT.

Many counts were recorded for this clonotype. The chain combines TRBV20-1 with TRBJ1-5; maybe TRBD1 (5 bases). The germline V gene has CDR1 DFQATT and CDR2 SNEGSKA (reference sequence). This CDR3 region has 13 residues. Trimming stripped 3 bases from V and 2 bases from J, with 8 bases between. Here the CDR3 reads CSARGHGNQPQHF. The CDR3 DNA sequence: TGCAGTGCTAGGGGGCACGGCAATCAGCCCCAGCATTTT.

The V and J genes are TRBV7-9 and TRBJ2-7; TRBD2 agrees at 9 bases. The CDR3 has 16 amino acids. Per germline, CDR1 SEHNR and CDR2 FQNEAQ (reference sequence). Trimming removed 1 base from V and 2 bases from J; junction bases left unmatched: 6. This CDR3 is CASSLELAGLAYEQYF. CDR3 coding DNA: TGTGCCAGCAGCTTAGAGCTAGCGGGGCTCGCCTACGAGCAGTACTTC.

V gene TRBV12-3 or TRBV12-4 combines with J gene TRBJ2-1; 8 bases align to TRBD1. The trim removed 7 bases at V and 7 bases at J, leaving 9 bases unmatched. This CDR3 spans 14 amino acids. CDR3 nucleotide sequence: TGTGCCAGCACCACACAGGGGGGAGCGAATGAGCAGTTCTTC. Translated: CASTTQGGANEQFF.

The gene calls are TRBV7-9 and TRBJ1-6; D may be TRBD1 (5 bases). The CDR3 contains 13 residues. Trimming took off 6 bases at V and 5 bases at J, with 8 bases between the two ends. Germline lookup yields CDR1 SEHNR and CDR2 FQNEAQ (reference sequence). Written as DNA, the CDR3 is TGTGCCAGCAGACCGGGGGATAATTCACCCCTCCACTTT. Translating it yields CASRPGDNSPLHF.

The rearrangement links TRBV4-1 to TRBJ2-7; D may be TRBD2 (6 bases). Germline CDR1 MGHRA, CDR2 YSYEKL. CDR3 length: 15 amino acids. Trimming took off 1 base at V and 2 bases at J, with 12 bases between the two ends. For the CDR3, the DNA is TGCGCCAGCAGCCAAGCCGCGGGACCCACCTACGAGCAGTACTTC. Protein sequence: CASSQAAGPTYEQYF.

The J gene is TRBJ2-1, the V gene TRBV4-1, with unresolved D. CDR3 length: 13 residues. V dropped 1 base and J dropped 4 bases, with 5 bases sitting between them. Germline V CDR1 and CDR2: MGHRA, YSYEKL. CDR3 sequence (DNA): TGCGCCAGCAGCCAAGGACTGTACAATGAGCAGTTCTTC. It yields the protein CASSQGLYNEQFF.

The rearrangement uses TRBV9 and TRBJ2-1; D may be TRBD1 or TRBD2 (5 bases each). This CDR3 comprises 13 residues. The germline gives CDR1 SGDLS, CDR2 YYNGEE. The V gene lost 4 bases and the J gene lost 5 bases, with 10 bases spanning the gap. The CDR3 DNA is TGTGCCAGCAGCCCCGGGACGCACAATGAGCAGTTCTTC. Translated: CASSPGTHNEQFF.

The rearrangement joins TRBV4-1 to TRBJ2-1, with TRBD1 matching over 12 bases. CDR3 length equals 15 residues. Losses at the gene ends were 4 bases for V and 9 bases for J; bases not matched to a gene: 7. CDR1 and CDR2 (germline): MGHRA, YSYEKL. CDR3 residues: CASSLRDRGLGEQFF. Here the CDR3 DNA reads TGCGCCAGCAGCCTCCGGGACAGGGGGCTAGGTGAGCAGTTCTTC.

The CDR3 protein is CASSFDPDRGGNQPQHF. Written as DNA, the CDR3 is TGTGCCAGCAGCTTCGACCCGGACAGGGGAGGCAATCAGCCCCAGCATTTT. This chain links TRBV7-2 with TRBJ1-5; 9 nucleotides agree with TRBD1. The V segment lost 3 bases and the J segment 2 bases; nucleotides outside the gene matches: 8. This CDR3 comprises 17 residues. Per germline, CDR1 SGHTA and CDR2 FQGNSA.

This clonotype was counted only a few times. The rearrangement links TRBV12-3 or TRBV12-4 to TRBJ2-2; no definite D call. The CDR3 consists of 15 residues. V was shortened by 1 base and J by 0 bases, with 6 bases between the two germline ends. CDR3 sequence reads: CASSLVQPNTGELFF. The CDR3 nucleotides read TGTGCCAGCAGTTTAGTACAACCGAACACCGGGGAGCTGTTTTTT.

The chain carries TRBV7-3 and TRBJ2-1; possible D gene TRBD2, 7 bases. The V end lost 5 bases, the J end lost 10 bases, and 18 bases lay between the germline ends. In germline, CDR1 is SGHTA, CDR2 FQGTGA. The CDR3 runs to 14 residues. The CDR3 DNA reads as TGTGCCAGCAGCCCCCTAGGGGGGGCAGGGGAGCAGTTCTTC. Translating gives CASSPLGGAGEQFF.

This clonotype occurred many times. The chain combines TRBV20-1 with TRBJ2-7; no firm D call. Trimming removed 3 bases from V and 5 bases from J, with 14 bases in between. This CDR3 is 13 amino acids long. CDR1 is DFQATT, CDR2 SNEGSKA, per germline (reference sequence). DNA for the CDR3: TGCAGTGCTAGTCGCCGGCTGGGCAACGAGCAGTACTTC. It encodes CSASRRLGNEQYF.

This chain links TRBV20-1 with TRBJ2-2; D might be TRBD1 or TRBD2, each matching 7 bases. Per the germline V gene, CDR1 is DFQATT and CDR2 is SNEGSKA (reference sequence). With 4 bases removed from V and 7 bases from J, the gap between germline ends came to 19 bases. This CDR3 comprises 15 residues. The CDR3 nucleotides are TGCAGTGCTACTCCCCCAGGGGGGGCCGGCGGGGAGCTGTTTTTT. This gives the protein CSATPPGGAGGELFF.

This chain connects TRBV29-1 to TRBJ2-1, with D possibly being TRBD2 (6 bases). This CDR3 is 13 amino acids long. Germline CDR1 is SQVTM and CDR2 is ANQGSEA. V was cut by 0 bases and J by 7 bases, with 10 bases left in between. The CDR3 DNA reads TGCAGCGTTGAAGAGAATGCGGGAAATGAGCAGTTCTTC. The encoded protein is CSVEENAGNEQFF.

On this clonotype: A much larger clone is a single base away; this may be a read error. Since no conserved phenylalanine or tryptophan closes the CDR3, a read error is the likely cause. This chain uses TRBV7-2 with TRBJ2-2, with 7 bases that match TRBD1. The CDR3 extends over 14 amino acids. In germline, CDR1 is SGHTA, CDR2 FQGNSA. The ends lost 8 bases at V and 5 bases at J; junction bases unmatched: 8. This CDR3 reads CASVTGQRTGELFL. The CDR3 nucleotides are TGTGCCAGCGTCACGGGACAGAGAACCGGGGAGCTGTTTCTT.

V is TRBV7-2 and J is TRBJ1-2; 7 bases fit TRBD1. The germline V gene encodes CDR1 SGHTA and CDR2 FQGNSA. The CDR3 has 16 residues. Trimming cost V 3 bases and J 0 bases; bases outside gene matches: 7. The chain's CDR3 is CASSFGTAKSNYGYTF. CDR3 DNA sequence: TGTGCCAGCAGCTTCGGGACAGCTAAATCTAACTATGGCTACACCTTC.

This clonotype was recorded at least ten times. The V call is TRBV7-3, the J call TRBJ2-5; D is unresolved. The CDR3 covers 11 residues. Deletions cut 5 bases from V and 2 bases from J, with 3 bases between. Germline CDR1 SGHTA, CDR2 FQGTGA. Here the CDR3 reads CASSEQETQYF. The CDR3 DNA reads as TGTGCCAGCAGCGAACAAGAGACCCAGTACTTC.

This clonotype was recorded many times. The rearrangement links TRBV7-2 to TRBJ2-5, with D possibly being TRBD1 or TRBD2 (5 bases each). The CDR3 contains 15 residues. With 1 base removed from V and 0 bases from J, the gap between germline ends came to 9 bases. Per the germline V gene, CDR1 is SGHTA and CDR2 is FQGNSA. For the CDR3, the DNA is TGTGCCAGCAGCTTAGTTAGAGGGGACCAAGAGACCCAGTACTTC. As protein: CASSLVRGDQETQYF.

The rearrangement joins TRBV5-1 to TRBJ1-2; TRBD1 aligns across 7 bases. CDR1 is SGHRS and CDR2 is YFSETQ in the germline V gene. The CDR3 extends over 14 amino acids. Losses at the gene ends were 4 bases for V and 6 bases for J; bases not matched to a gene: 9. The CDR3 DNA reads as TGCGCCAGCAGCCCCTTGGAGGGGGCGGATGGCTACACCTTC. Protein sequence: CASSPLEGADGYTF. The full variable domain, with the rest looked up from reference TRBV5-1 and TRBJ1-2, is KAGVTQTPRYLIKTRGQQVTLSCSPISGHRSVSWYQQTPGQGLQFLFEYFSETQRNKGNFPGRFSGRQFSNSRSEMNVSTLELGDSALYLCASSPLEGADGYTFGSGTRLTVV.

Worth noting for this clonotype: Without the conserved terminal phenylalanine or tryptophan, this CDR3 likely stems from a read error. No DNA is shown, since the ends of the CDR3 on it are uncertain; the CDR3 is the one TCRdb lists. The chain is built from TRBV4-1 and TRBJ2-2; the table assigns TRBD2, which was not confirmed against the DNA. Germline lookup yields CDR1 MGHRA and CDR2 YSYEKL. Both ends counted, the CDR3 spans 10 residues. CDR3 sequence: CASSPFGTSG.

This clonotype was observed a handful of times. The genes are TRBV5-1 and TRBJ1-5, with TRBD1 identical over 8 bases. The germline V gene encodes CDR1 SGHRS and CDR2 YFSETQ. The junction had 6 bases not matched to a gene; V was cut back by 2 bases and J by 2 bases. The CDR3 contains 16 residues. CDR3 amino acids: CASSFFPGQGNQPQHF. In DNA form, the CDR3 reads TGCGCCAGCAGCTTCTTCCCGGGACAGGGCAATCAGCCCCAGCATTTT.

J is TRBJ1-4 and V is TRBV4-3; no clear D. CDR3 length: 15 amino acids. The germline V gene encodes CDR1 LGHNA and CDR2 YSLEER. Deletions cut 1 base from V and 4 bases from J, with 10 bases between. CDR3 sequence reads: CASSQVHGLNEKLFF. The DNA of the CDR3 is TGCGCCAGCAGCCAAGTTCATGGGCTTAATGAAAAACTGTTTTTT.

The chain uses TRBV7-3 and TRBJ2-3; D ambiguous. There are 16 residues in the CDR3. The V end lost 5 bases, the J end lost 1 base, and 16 bases lay between the germline ends. CDR1 is SGHTA, CDR2 FQGTGA, per germline. CDR3 DNA sequence: TGTGCCAGCAGCCCAACCTTGGATCGGGGCACAGATACGCAGTATTTT. It yields the protein CASSPTLDRGTDTQYF.

This clonotype came up a few times. The chain combines TRBV20-1 with TRBJ1-1; no clear D. The CDR3 length is 15 residues. V lost 0 bases and J 4 bases, leaving 15 bases between the germline ends. Germline V CDR1 and CDR2: DFQATT, SNEGSKA (reference sequence). The CDR3 is CSARDLRSAGTEAFF. CDR3 in DNA: TGCAGTGCTAGAGATTTGAGGAGCGCGGGCACTGAAGCTTTCTTT.